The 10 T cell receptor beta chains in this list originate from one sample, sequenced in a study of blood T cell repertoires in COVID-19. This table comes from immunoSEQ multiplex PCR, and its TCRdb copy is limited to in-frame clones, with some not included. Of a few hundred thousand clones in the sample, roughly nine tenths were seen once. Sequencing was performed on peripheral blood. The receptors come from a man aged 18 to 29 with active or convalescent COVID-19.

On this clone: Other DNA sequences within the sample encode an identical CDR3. The CDR3 protein is CASSLPGQRYGYTF. DNA for the CDR3: TGTGCCAGCAGCTTGCCGGGACAGCGCTATGGCTACACCTTC. This chain links TRBV5-6 with TRBJ1-2; 7 nucleotides line up with TRBD1. The CDR3 contains 14 residues. Germline trimming cut 1 base from V and 4 bases from J; bases unmatched to any gene: 4. Germline V gives CDR1 SGHDT, CDR2 YYEEEE.

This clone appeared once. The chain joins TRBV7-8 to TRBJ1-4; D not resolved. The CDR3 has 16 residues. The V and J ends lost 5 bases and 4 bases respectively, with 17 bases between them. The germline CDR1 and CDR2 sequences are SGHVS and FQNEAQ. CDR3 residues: CASSEAAGYGNEKLFF. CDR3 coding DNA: TGTGCCAGCAGCGAAGCGGCGGGGTATGGTAATGAAAAACTGTTTTTT.

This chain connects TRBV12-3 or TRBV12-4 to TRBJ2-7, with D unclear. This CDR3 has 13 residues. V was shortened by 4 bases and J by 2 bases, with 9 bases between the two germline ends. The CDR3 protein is CASSSRPTYEQYF. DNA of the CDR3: TGTGCCAGCAGTTCTAGGCCGACCTACGAGCAGTACTTC.

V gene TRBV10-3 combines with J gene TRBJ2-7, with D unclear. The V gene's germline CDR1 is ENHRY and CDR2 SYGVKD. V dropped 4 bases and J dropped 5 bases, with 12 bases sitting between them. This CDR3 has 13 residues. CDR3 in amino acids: CAISVARLDEQYF. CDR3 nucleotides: TGTGCCATCAGTGTCGCCCGACTCGACGAGCAGTACTTC.

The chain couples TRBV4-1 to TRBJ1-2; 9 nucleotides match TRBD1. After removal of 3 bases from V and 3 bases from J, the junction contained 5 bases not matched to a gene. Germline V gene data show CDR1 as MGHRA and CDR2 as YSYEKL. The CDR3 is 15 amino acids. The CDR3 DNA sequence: TGCGCCAGCAGCCAGCCCTGGGACAGGGACTATGGCTACACCTTC. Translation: CASSQPWDRDYGYTF.

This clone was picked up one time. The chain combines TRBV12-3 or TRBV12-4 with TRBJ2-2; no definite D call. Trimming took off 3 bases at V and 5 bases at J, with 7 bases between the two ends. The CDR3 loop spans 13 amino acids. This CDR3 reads CASSFLVTGELFF. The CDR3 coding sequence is TGTGCCAGCAGTTTTCTAGTTACCGGGGAGCTGTTTTTT.

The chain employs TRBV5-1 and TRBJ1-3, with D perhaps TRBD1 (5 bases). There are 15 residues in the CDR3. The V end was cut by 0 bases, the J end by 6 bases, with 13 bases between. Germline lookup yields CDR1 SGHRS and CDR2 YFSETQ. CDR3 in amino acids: CASSLAAGSENTIYF. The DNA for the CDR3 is TGCGCCAGCAGCTTGGCCGCAGGGTCAGAAAACACCATATATTTT. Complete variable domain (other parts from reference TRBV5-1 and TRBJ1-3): KAGVTQTPRYLIKTRGQQVTLSCSPISGHRSVSWYQQTPGQGLQFLFEYFSETQRNKGNFPGRFSGRQFSNSRSEMNVSTLELGDSALYLCASSLAAGSENTIYFGEGSWLTVV.

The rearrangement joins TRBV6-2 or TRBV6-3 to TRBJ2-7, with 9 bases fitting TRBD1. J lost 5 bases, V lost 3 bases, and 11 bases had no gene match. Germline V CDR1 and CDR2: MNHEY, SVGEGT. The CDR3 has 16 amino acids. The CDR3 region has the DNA TGTGCCAGCAGTTATTTAGGGACAGGGATTCGCAACGAGCAGTACTTC. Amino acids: CASSYLGTGIRNEQYF.

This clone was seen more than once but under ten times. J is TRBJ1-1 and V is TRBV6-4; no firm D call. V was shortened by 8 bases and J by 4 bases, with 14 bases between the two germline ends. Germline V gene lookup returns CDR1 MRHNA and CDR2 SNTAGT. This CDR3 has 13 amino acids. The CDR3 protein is CASSLDPGTEAFF. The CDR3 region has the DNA TGTGCCAGCTCGTTAGATCCGGGCACTGAAGCTTTCTTT.

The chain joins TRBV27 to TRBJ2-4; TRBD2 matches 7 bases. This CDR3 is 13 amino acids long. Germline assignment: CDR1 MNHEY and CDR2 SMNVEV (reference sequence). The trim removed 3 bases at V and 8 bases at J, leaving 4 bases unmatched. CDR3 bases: TGTGCCAGCAGTTTTGGGGGGGTAGACATTCAGTACTTC. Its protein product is CASSFGGVDIQYF.